Following are 13 T cell receptor beta chains from one sample sequenced in a study of T cell repertoires in cytomegalovirus infection. TCRdb used MiXCR to reprocess the reads, holding one entry per CDR3 protein. The profile shows a few hundred thousand distinct CDR3 sequences, approximately 25% of them singletons. For these TCRs, the target antigens are not known. Sequenced here: cultured PBMCs, sampled from culture after CMV antigen stimulation. The receptors were sampled from a human donor in good health (CMV status not recorded). Some clones in this sample may be carry-over from other donors' samples.

J is TRBJ2-7 and V is TRBV29-1, with 15 bases lining up with TRBD2. This CDR3 is 15 amino acids long. CDR1 and CDR2 (germline): SQVTM, ANQGSEA. V trimming: 7 bases; J trimming: 3 bases; junction bases outside the gene matches: 7. CDR3 DNA: TGCAGCGCCGTGCAGGGACTAGCGGGAGGCTACGAGCAGTACTTC. Amino acid sequence: CSAVQGLAGGYEQYF.

This CDR3 is CASTQVLGGRTVHLGELFF. The CDR3, as DNA: TGTGCCAGCACCCAAGTTTTAGGGGGGAGGACTGTTCACCTCGGGGAGCTGTTTTTT. The V gene is TRBV6-2 or TRBV6-3, the J gene TRBJ2-2, with D possibly being TRBD1 or TRBD2 (6 bases each). Trimming took 7 bases from V and 7 from J, leaving 31 bases between them. CDR1 is MNHEY, CDR2 SVGEGT, per germline. This CDR3 spans 19 amino acids.

The V gene is TRBV30, the J gene TRBJ1-1; D remains ambiguous. The CDR3 consists of 12 residues. V gave up 0 bases and J gave up 1 base, with 3 bases separating them. Germline assignment: CDR1 GTSNPN and CDR2 SVGIG (reference sequence). The CDR3 loop is CAWSVPNTEAFF. The DNA of the CDR3 is TGTGCCTGGAGTGTTCCGAACACTGAAGCTTTCTTT.

This clonotype was picked up a small number of times. This chain connects TRBV19 to TRBJ1-5; the match to TRBD1 covers 11 bases. This CDR3 comprises 15 residues. From germline, CDR1 is LNHDA and CDR2 SQIVND (reference sequence). V was clipped by 7 bases and J by 7 bases; unmatched bases: 9. This CDR3 is CASMDRGLFSQPQHF. The CDR3 DNA is TGTGCCAGTATGGACAGGGGGCTCTTCTCGCAGCCCCAGCATTTT.

This clonotype was observed many times. The chain uses TRBV7-2 and TRBJ1-2; D is unresolved. Trimming stripped 1 base from V and 1 base from J, with 10 bases between. This CDR3 has 15 amino acids. Germline CDR1 and CDR2: SGHTA and FQGNSA. The chain's CDR3 is CASSLDSFYNYGYTF. The CDR3 nucleotides read TGTGCCAGCAGCTTAGACAGCTTTTATAACTATGGCTACACCTTC.

This clonotype was recorded a few times. This rearrangement joins TRBV6-5 to TRBJ2-5; TRBD2 matches at 7 bases. The CDR3 has 14 residues. Germline V gene sequence: CDR1 MNHEY, CDR2 SVGAGI. Trimming cost V 6 bases and J 3 bases; bases outside gene matches: 7. CDR3: CASSRTRIEETQYF. The CDR3 DNA sequence: TGTGCCAGCAGCCGGACTAGAATTGAAGAGACCCAGTACTTC.

V usage is TRBV7-6 and J usage is TRBJ2-2; D possibly corresponds to TRBD2 (5 bases). V was clipped by 5 bases and J by 1 base, with 11 bases between them. Germline assignment: CDR1 SGHVS and CDR2 FNYEAQ. This CDR3 region has 15 residues. CDR3 sequence (DNA): TGTGCCAGCAGCGCAGGACTTATGAACACCGGGGAGCTGTTTTTT. Amino acid sequence: CASSAGLMNTGELFF. Using reference TRBV7-6 and TRBJ2-2 for the parts outside the CDR3, the full variable domain is GAGVSQSPRYKVTKRGQDVALRCDPISGHVSLYWYRQALGQGPEFLTYFNYEAQQDKSGLPNDRFSAERPEGSISTLTIQRTEQRDSAMYRCASSAGLMNTGELFFGEGSRLTVL.

This clonotype was detected once. The gene calls are TRBV14 and TRBJ2-5; 7 bases agree with TRBD2. The CDR3 is made up of 15 amino acids. Germline V lookup: CDR1 SGHDN, CDR2 FVKESK. V gave up 4 bases and J gave up 3 bases; unmatched junction bases: 8. Here the CDR3 DNA reads TGTGCCAGCAGCCGGGTCGCGGGAGTGGAAGAGACCCAGTACTTC. The encoded protein is CASSRVAGVEETQYF.

This clonotype has more than one count but fewer than ten. This sequence joins TRBV28 and TRBJ2-7, with TRBD1 identical over 8 bases. Losses at the gene ends were 4 bases for V and 7 bases for J; bases not matched to a gene: 9. This CDR3 is 14 amino acids long. From germline, CDR1 is MDHEN and CDR2 SYDVKM. CDR3 protein: CASSWMTGVGEQYF. In nucleotides, the CDR3 is TGTGCCAGCAGTTGGATGACAGGGGTGGGAGAGCAGTACTTC.

A few counts support this clonotype. The rearrangement uses TRBV2 and TRBJ1-4; no clear D gene. The CDR3 is 14 residues long. Germline V CDR1 and CDR2: SNHLY, FYNNEI. With 5 bases removed from V and 0 bases from J, the gap between germline ends came to 7 bases. CDR3 sequence (DNA): TGTGCCAGCAGTCAAGAGACAACTAATGAAAAACTGTTTTTT. This gives the protein CASSQETTNEKLFF. The whole variable domain, filled in from reference TRBV2 and TRBJ1-4, reads EPEVTQTPSHQVTQMGQEVILRCVPISNHLYFYWYRQILGQKVEFLVSFYNNEISEKSEIFDDQFSVERPDGSNFTLKIRSTKLEDSAMYFCASSQETTNEKLFFGSGTQLSVL.

The chain has TRBV7-9 and TRBJ1-6; the D is unclear. In germline, CDR1 is SEHNR, CDR2 FQNEAQ (reference sequence). Trimming pared 5 bases from V and 10 bases from J, leaving 12 bases between. This CDR3 is built from 13 residues. DNA for the CDR3: TGTGCCAGCAGCCCAGCCGAGGTATCACCCCTCCACTTT. It translates to CASSPAEVSPLHF.

This clonotype was found a few times. In DNA form, the CDR3 reads TGTGCCACCGGAGAGCGGGGGTTTAATCAGCCCCAGCATTTT. It yields the protein CATGERGFNQPQHF. The chain recombines TRBV6-2 or TRBV6-3 with TRBJ1-5, with D possibly being TRBD1 (5 bases). CDR1 is MNHEY, CDR2 SVGEGT, per germline. V gave up 10 bases and J gave up 4 bases, with 17 bases separating them. The CDR3 has 14 residues.

A few counts support this clonotype. This rearrangement joins TRBV29-1 to TRBJ1-1; TRBD1 agrees at 7 bases. This CDR3 is 13 amino acids long. CDR1 and CDR2 from the germline V gene are SQVTM and ANQGSEA. Unmatched junction bases numbered 8, after V lost 6 bases and J lost 4 bases. This CDR3 reads CSVRGGAATEAFF. In DNA form, the CDR3 reads TGCAGCGTCCGAGGGGGCGCCGCCACTGAAGCTTTCTTT.